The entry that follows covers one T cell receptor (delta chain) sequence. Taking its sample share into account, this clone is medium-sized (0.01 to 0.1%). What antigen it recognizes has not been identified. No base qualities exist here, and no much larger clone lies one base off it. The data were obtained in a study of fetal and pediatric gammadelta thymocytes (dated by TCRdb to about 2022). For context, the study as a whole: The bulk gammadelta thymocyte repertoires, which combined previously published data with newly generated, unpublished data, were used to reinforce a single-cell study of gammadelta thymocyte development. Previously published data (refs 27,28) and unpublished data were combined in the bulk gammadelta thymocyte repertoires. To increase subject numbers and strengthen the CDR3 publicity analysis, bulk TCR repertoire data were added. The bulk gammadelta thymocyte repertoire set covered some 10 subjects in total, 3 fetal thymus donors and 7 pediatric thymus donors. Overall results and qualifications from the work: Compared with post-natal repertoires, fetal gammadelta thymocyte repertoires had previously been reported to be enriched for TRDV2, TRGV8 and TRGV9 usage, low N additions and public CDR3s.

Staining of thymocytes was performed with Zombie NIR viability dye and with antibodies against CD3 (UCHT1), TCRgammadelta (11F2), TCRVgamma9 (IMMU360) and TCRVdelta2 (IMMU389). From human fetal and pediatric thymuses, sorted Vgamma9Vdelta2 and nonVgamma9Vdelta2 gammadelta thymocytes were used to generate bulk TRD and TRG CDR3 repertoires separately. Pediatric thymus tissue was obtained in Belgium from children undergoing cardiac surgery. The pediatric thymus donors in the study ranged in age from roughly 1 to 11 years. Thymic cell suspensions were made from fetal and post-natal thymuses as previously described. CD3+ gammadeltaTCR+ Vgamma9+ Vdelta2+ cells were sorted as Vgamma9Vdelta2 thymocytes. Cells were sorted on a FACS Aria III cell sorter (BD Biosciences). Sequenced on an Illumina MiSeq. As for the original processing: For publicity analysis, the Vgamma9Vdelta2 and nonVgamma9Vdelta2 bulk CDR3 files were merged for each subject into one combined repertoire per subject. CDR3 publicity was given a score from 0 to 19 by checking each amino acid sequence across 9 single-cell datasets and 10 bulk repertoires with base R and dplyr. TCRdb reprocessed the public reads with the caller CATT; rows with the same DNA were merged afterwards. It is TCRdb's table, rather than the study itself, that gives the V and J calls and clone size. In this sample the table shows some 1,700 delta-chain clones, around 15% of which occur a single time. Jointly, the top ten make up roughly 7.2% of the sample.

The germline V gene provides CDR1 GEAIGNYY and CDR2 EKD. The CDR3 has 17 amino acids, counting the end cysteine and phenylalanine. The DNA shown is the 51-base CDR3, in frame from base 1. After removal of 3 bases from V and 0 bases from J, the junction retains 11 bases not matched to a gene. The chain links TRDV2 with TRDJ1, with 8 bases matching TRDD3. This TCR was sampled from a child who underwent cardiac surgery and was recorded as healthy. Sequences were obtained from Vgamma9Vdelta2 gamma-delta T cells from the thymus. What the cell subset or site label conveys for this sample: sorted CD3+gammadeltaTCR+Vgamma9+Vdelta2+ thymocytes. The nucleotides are TGTGCCTGTGACTCCTACTGGGTGGGGGATGACACCGATAAACTCATCTTT. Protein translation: CACDSYWVGDDTDKLIF.